This passage covers 23 T cell receptor beta chains from one sample sequenced in a study of blood T cell repertoires in COVID-19 (dated by TCRdb to about 2020). Library preparation was by the immunoSEQ multiplex PCR assay. TCRdb took over this immuneACCESS table, retaining in-frame rearrangements with V and J assigned. Such tables are incomplete; in checked studies, under half of the missing clones stem from an unresolved V gene, and the remainder is unexplained. The sample yields roughly 200,000 clones; approximately 79% were counted once. The top ten clonotypes cover 4% to 6.5% of the sample. Specimen: PBMCs or T cells enriched from blood (not recorded which). The receptors were sampled from an older woman with acute COVID-19.

This clone was counted a few times. The V and J genes are TRBV15 and TRBJ1-2; 8 bases agree with TRBD1. Germline trimming cut 2 bases from V and 5 bases from J; bases unmatched to any gene: 4. The CDR3 runs 14 residues. Germline assignment: CDR1 LNHNV and CDR2 YYDKDF (reference sequence). Here the CDR3 reads CATSRTQGVYGYTF. CDR3 sequence (DNA): TGTGCCACCAGCAGAACACAGGGGGTGTATGGCTACACCTTC. Full variable domain (outside the CDR3, taken from reference TRBV15 and TRBJ1-2): DAMVIQNPRYQVTQFGKPVTLSCSQTLNHNVMYWYQQKSSQAPKLLFHYYDKDFNNEADTPDNFQSRRPNTSFCFLDIRSPGLGDTAMYLCATSRTQGVYGYTFGSGTRLTVV.

The J gene is TRBJ1-2, the V gene TRBV10-3; D remains unclear. CDR3 length: 14 amino acids. Trimming pared 10 bases from V and 2 bases from J, leaving 17 bases between. Germline lookup yields CDR1 ENHRY and CDR2 SYGVKD. The CDR3 spells CATELAGGNYGYTF. The CDR3 coding sequence is TGTGCCACTGAACTGGCGGGAGGAAACTATGGCTACACCTTC.

The CDR3 DNA sequence: TGTGCCAGCACCCCCTTGGCGGGGAATAATTCACCCCTCCACTTT. Translation: CASTPLAGNNSPLHF. The gene calls are TRBV7-6 and TRBJ1-6; D not resolved. The V gene lost 7 bases and the J gene lost 5 bases, with 15 bases spanning the gap. The CDR3 extends over 15 amino acids. From germline, CDR1 is SGHVS and CDR2 FNYEAQ.

The gene calls are TRBV7-2 and TRBJ1-2, with D hard to call. There are 13 residues in the CDR3. V was clipped by 2 bases and J by 1 base, with 5 bases between them. The V gene's germline CDR1 is SGHTA and CDR2 FQGNSA. The CDR3, as DNA: TGTGCCAGCAGCTTAAACAGTAACTATGGCTACACCTTC. It is translated as CASSLNSNYGYTF.

The chain employs TRBV3-1 (or the pseudogene TRBV3-2) and TRBJ2-3; unclear D gene. This CDR3 region has 13 residues. Germline-derived CDR1 and CDR2 are LGHDT and YNNKEL (reference sequence). V was cut by 0 bases and J by 4 bases, with 5 bases left in between. CDR3 DNA sequence: TGTGCCAGCAGCCAAGATCGGGCAGATACGCAGTATTTT. This gives the protein CASSQDRADTQYF.

The chain employs TRBV30 and TRBJ1-6; D possibly corresponds to TRBD1 (5 bases). CDR1 is GTSNPN and CDR2 is SVGIG in the germline V gene (reference sequence). The CDR3 contains 14 residues. The V end was cut by 2 bases, the J end by 8 bases, with 13 bases between. The CDR3 sequence: CAWSSRVGYSPLHF. The CDR3 coding sequence is TGTGCCTGGAGTAGCAGGGTCGGGTATTCACCCCTCCACTTT.

The V call is TRBV15, the J call TRBJ2-5; TRBD2 aligns across 11 bases. Germline-derived CDR1 and CDR2 are LNHNV and YYDKDF (reference sequence). V lost 0 bases, J lost 2 bases, and 11 bases stayed unmatched. CDR3 length: 19 amino acids. The CDR3 reads CATSRDGTSGSVFQETQYF. As DNA, the CDR3 is TGTGCCACCAGCAGAGATGGAACTAGCGGGAGTGTCTTTCAAGAGACCCAGTACTTC. The complete variable domain, with remaining parts taken from reference TRBV15 and TRBJ2-5, reads DAMVIQNPRYQVTQFGKPVTLSCSQTLNHNVMYWYQQKSSQAPKLLFHYYDKDFNNEADTPDNFQSRRPNTSFCFLDIRSPGLGDTAMYLCATSRDGTSGSVFQETQYFGPGTRLLVL.

The rearrangement uses TRBV6-5 and TRBJ2-7, with D tentatively TRBD1 (5 bases). Trimming stripped 7 bases from V and 3 bases from J, with 10 bases between. Looked up from germline, CDR1 is MNHEY and CDR2 is SVGAGI. This CDR3 comprises 12 residues. CDR3 DNA sequence: TGTGCCAGCACCGGCAGGGTCTACGAGCAGTACGTC. Translated, it gives CASTGRVYEQYV.

This sequence joins TRBV28 and TRBJ1-2; D may be TRBD1 (6 bases). V gave up 5 bases and J gave up 5 bases, with 18 bases separating them. This CDR3 spans 15 amino acids. Germline CDR1 MDHEN, CDR2 SYDVKM. This CDR3 reads CASSGIGGRGYGYTF. DNA for the CDR3: TGTGCCAGCAGTGGGATCGGTGGCAGGGGATATGGCTACACCTTC.

This chain joins TRBV3-1 (or the pseudogene TRBV3-2) and TRBJ2-7; TRBD2 matches 12 bases. V gave up 3 bases and J gave up 6 bases; unmatched junction bases: 6. CDR1 LGHDT and CDR2 YNNKEL come from the germline V gene (reference sequence). The CDR3 is 15 residues long. CDR3 bases: TGTGCCAGCAGCCAGAGACTAGCGGGAGTCGGCGAGCAGTACTTC. Translated: CASSQRLAGVGEQYF.

V and J are TRBV7-2 and TRBJ2-3, with TRBD2 matching over 13 bases. After removal of 3 bases from V and 5 bases from J, the junction contained 5 bases not matched to a gene. The CDR3 consists of 16 residues. Germline CDR1 reads SGHTA; CDR2 reads FQGNSA. The CDR3 region is CASSLTSGGPLDTQYF. In DNA form, the CDR3 reads TGTGCCAGCAGCTTGACTAGCGGGGGGCCGTTAGATACGCAGTATTTT.

A remark on this clone: Since the CDR3 does not end with the conserved phenylalanine or tryptophan, this likely comes from a read error. The DNA is omitted, as the CDR3 cannot be located on it reliably, and the CDR3 follows TCRdb's listing. The chain links TRBV3-1 (or the pseudogene TRBV3-2) to TRBJ1-1; the table's D gene call, TRBD1, was not cross checked with the DNA. The length of the CDR3 is 13 amino acids, counting both ends. The germline V gene encodes CDR1 LGHDT and CDR2 YNNKEL (reference sequence). This chain's CDR3 is CASSQDLTGRECI.

The V and J genes are TRBV9 and TRBJ1-4; 12 bases fit TRBD1. CDR3 length: 14 amino acids. Germline assignment: CDR1 SGDLS and CDR2 YYNGEE. V shed 4 bases and J 8 bases; nucleotides not matched to a gene: 3. The CDR3 sequence: CASSPGTGGEKLFF. As DNA, the CDR3 is TGTGCCAGCAGCCCCGGGACAGGGGGCGAAAAACTGTTTTTT.

This chain connects TRBV2 to TRBJ1-2; 7 nucleotides align to TRBD1. The CDR3 runs 14 residues. Germline V gene lookup returns CDR1 SNHLY and CDR2 FYNNEI. V was clipped by 5 bases and J by 9 bases; unmatched bases: 12. The CDR3 protein is CASSQPVGTVSYTF. Written as DNA, the CDR3 is TGTGCCAGCAGTCAGCCGGTGGGGACAGTCAGCTACACCTTC.

The chain joins TRBV12-3 or TRBV12-4 to TRBJ2-5; the D gene is possibly TRBD2 (5 bases). Trimming stripped 5 bases from V and 5 bases from J, with 12 bases between. The CDR3 is 13 amino acids. The CDR3 sequence: CASSEDSAETQYF. The CDR3 DNA is TGTGCCAGCAGTGAGGACTCCGCTGAGACCCAGTACTTC.

The rearrangement links TRBV7-2 to TRBJ1-2; D is undetermined. CDR3 length: 13 amino acids. Germline CDR1 SGHTA, CDR2 FQGNSA. Trimming removed 1 base from V and 8 bases from J, with 11 bases in between. CDR3 DNA sequence: TGTGCCAGCAGCTTAGATCGGGGTTCGGGCTACACCTTC. Protein sequence: CASSLDRGSGYTF. The full variable domain, rest sourced from reference TRBV7-2 and TRBJ1-2, is GAGVSQSPSNKVTEKGKDVELRCDPISGHTALYWYRQSLGQGLEFLIYFQGNSAPDKSGLPSDRFSAERTGGSVSTLTIQRTQQEDSAVYLCASSLDRGSGYTFGSGTRLTVV.

The chain recombines TRBV10-2 with TRBJ2-2; D perhaps matches TRBD2 (7 bases). The CDR3 runs 14 residues. CDR1 is WSHSY, CDR2 SAAADI, per germline. V was clipped by 6 bases and J by 3 bases, with 11 bases between them. CDR3 nucleotides: TGCGCCAGCAGGTTAGGGGGGGACACCGGGGAGCTGTTTTTT. Its translation is CASRLGGDTGELFF.

This chain links TRBV6-5 with TRBJ1-1; no clear D gene. Deletions cut 7 bases from V and 6 bases from J, with 9 bases between. The CDR3 covers 11 residues. From germline, CDR1 is MNHEY and CDR2 SVGAGI. CDR3: CASTLRSEAFF. In nucleotides, the CDR3 is TGTGCCAGCACCCTGAGGTCTGAAGCTTTCTTT.

The chain joins TRBV4-3 to TRBJ2-5; D ambiguous. V was cut by 4 bases and J by 4 bases, with 7 bases left in between. The CDR3 runs 12 residues. In germline, CDR1 is LGHNA, CDR2 YSLEER. CDR3 residues: CASSRAGETQYF. The CDR3 nucleotides read TGCGCCAGCAGCCGGGCCGGAGAGACCCAGTACTTC.

The J gene is TRBJ2-3, the V gene TRBV19, with 11 bases fitting TRBD2. The CDR3 loop spans 17 amino acids. V gave up 3 bases and J gave up 5 bases; unmatched junction bases: 10. Germline V gene lookup returns CDR1 LNHDA and CDR2 SQIVND (reference sequence). The CDR3, as DNA: TGTGCCAGTAGTATTCGGGTAGCGGGGGGGCAGGTAGATACGCAGTATTTT. This sequence encodes CASSIRVAGGQVDTQYF. Supplemented by reference TRBV19 and TRBJ2-3, the full variable domain reads DGGITQSPKYLFRKEGQNVTLSCEQNLNHDAMYWYRQDPGQGLRLIYYSQIVNDFQKGDIAEGYSVSREKKESFPLTVTSAQKNPTAFYLCASSIRVAGGQVDTQYFGPGTRLTVL.

This CDR3 is CATSPRSGEKLFF. Here the CDR3 DNA reads TGTGCCACCAGTCCGCGGTCTGGGGAAAAACTGTTTTTT. This rearrangement joins TRBV24-1 to TRBJ1-4; no clear D. In germline, CDR1 is KGHDR, CDR2 SFDVKD. This CDR3 region has 13 residues. V lost 6 bases and J 8 bases, leaving 12 bases between the germline ends.

V gene TRBV7-6 combines with J gene TRBJ2-2; TRBD1 matches 9 bases. V lost 4 bases and J lost 6; bases outside the gene matches: 9. The length of the CDR3 is 16 residues. Germline V CDR1 and CDR2: SGHVS, FNYEAQ. CDR3 bases: TGTGCCAGCAGCTCCATCCGGGACAGGGTCCCCGGGGAGCTGTTTTTT. It yields the protein CASSSIRDRVPGELFF.

This clone was observed a single time. The chain has TRBV7-9 and TRBJ2-2; TRBD2 agrees at 7 bases. The CDR3 is 13 amino acids. V lost 2 bases, J lost 7 bases, and 1 base stayed unmatched. Germline lookup yields CDR1 SEHNR and CDR2 FQNEAQ (reference sequence). CDR3 region: CASSLLADGELFF. Written as DNA, the CDR3 is TGTGCCAGCAGCTTACTAGCGGACGGGGAGCTGTTTTTT.